This T cell receptor (beta chain) derives from a study of blood T cells in healthy people across ages. The CDR3 spans 15 residues. The germline V gene has CDR1 SEHNR and CDR2 FQNEAQ (reference sequence). A sample-barcoded 5' primer and a J-beta primer mix were used in a second PCR of about 6 to 12 cycles. Via MiXCR, TCRdb re-called the 5' RACE reads, giving one row per CDR3 protein. The data contain more than 800,000 distinct CDR3 sequences, 29% of them singletons. On this clonotype: At one boundary the junction diverges from the germline segment, which might be a read error.

The chain is built from TRBV7-9 and TRBJ2-1; 10 nucleotides align to TRBD2. The tail of the sequence fits TRBJ2-7 better, so the J call may be wrong. Sequencing input: blood. This receptor was identified in an elderly woman in good health. The chain's CDR3 is CASSLTTSGKGEQYF. CDR3 coding DNA: TGTGCCAGTAGCTTAACCACTAGCGGGAAGGGCGAGCAGTACTTC.